This is a list of T cell receptor beta chains from one sample in a study of blood T cell repertoires in COVID-19. The assay was immunoSEQ multiplex PCR, and TCRdb's table has in-frame clones only and misses some. The repertoire holds roughly 55,000 clones, with 83% as singletons. The material sequenced was peripheral blood. The receptors originated from a woman aged 55-70 years with acute or convalescent COVID-19. Each CDR3 is given with its conserved first and last residue. Each record gives: V gene, CDR3 protein.

TRBV4-1 CASSQRTGGNTGELFF
TRBV5-6 CASSWGTANTEAFF
TRBV2 CASTIQGFGYTF
TRBV28 CASNPRWGLSYNEQFF
TRBV6-5 CASRGQGAPHQPQHF
TRBV7-9 CASSPGGSLGYTF
TRBV27 CASSPGTSGTYEQYF
TRBV5-1 CASSLGLAGGTAGELFF
TRBV10-3 CAISAGDSPLHF
TRBV1 CTSNRLAADYF
TRBV13 CASSLGSGGATENEQFF
TRBV6-5 CAIRNRGRNTEAFF
TRBV11-2 CASSLVRGNYEQYF
TRBV18 CASSPPGQSGGSPLHF
TRBV4-2 CASSQDGSGTDTQYF
TRBV7-9 CASSLVSENGYTF
TRBV4-2 CASSQTSGQNNEQFF
TRBV3-1/TRBV3-2 CASSHWTSGESTDTQYF
TRBV18 CASSPGTGSSYEQYF
TRBV27 CASSLLGTSESGQFF
TRBV24-1 CATSESGQGDTEAFF
TRBV21-1 CASSTDTAIPQRVYQPQHF
TRBV7-9 CASSRGDPSGRGYTF
TRBV14 CASSLYPGQGRYGYTF
TRBV5-1 CASSLAPRALGEKLFF
TRBV11-2 CASSAFLATHEQYF
TRBV10-3 CAIRVQANTEAFF
TRBV18 CASSRDRTYEQYF
TRBV14 CASSAYRAASEAFF
TRBV6-5 CASSYRGQTYEQYF
TRBV10-1 CASSPTGETQYF
TRBV6-5 CASSPDRRETQYF
TRBV23-1 CASSHPRTGQYF
TRBV18 CASSPQSGETQYF
TRBV2 CASSGTGGETQYF
TRBV3-1/TRBV3-2 CASSRGQEPRNTIYF
TRBV24-1 CATSDRTSPNTDTQYF
TRBV27 CASSPGQGQVGNTIYF
TRBV6-5 CASSLDRGSYNEQFF
TRBV6-5 CASSLGGGFLNEQFF
TRBV25-1 CASSLQGGNQPQHF
TRBV2 CASSLSTDTQYF